This T cell receptor beta chain comes out of a study of OX40 agonist ivuxolimab in advanced cancers. Generated by immunoSEQ multiplex PCR, the TCRdb table keeps only in-frame clones and is missing some. The table lists tens of thousands of clones, approximately 80% of them singletons. The CDR3 sequence is 14 residues long. With 5 bases clipped from V and 4 bases from J, the junction kept 7 bases outside the gene matches. The germline V gene encodes CDR1 SQVTM and CDR2 ANQGSEA. The sample here was CD4+ or CD8+ T cells sorted from blood, taken in a trial of the OX40 agonist ivuxolimab. This clonotype was obtained from an adult with an advanced solid tumor such as melanoma, head and neck, liver or kidney cancer. This sequence joins TRBV29-1 and TRBJ1-2; 10 nucleotides align to TRBD1. CDR3: CSVTRQGAAYGYTF. For the CDR3, the DNA is TGCAGCGTTACCCGACAGGGGGCGGCCTATGGCTACACCTTC.